This T cell receptor (beta chain) was sequenced for a study of control samples from healthy donors and cancer patients. Assay used: immunoSEQ multiplex PCR; TCRdb lists only in-frame clones, some missing. The sample contains 100,000 to 150,000 clones, around nine tenths of which appear only once. V was trimmed by 5 bases and J by 7 bases, leaving 10 bases between them. Germline loops: CDR1 MDHEN, CDR2 SYDVKM. This CDR3 comprises 12 residues. The origin of this receptor is a man aged 18 to 30 in good health. The sequenced material came from blood. This chain uses TRBV28 with TRBJ2-3; unclear D gene. The CDR3 loop reads CASSQRINTQYF. CDR3 DNA: TGTGCCAGCAGTCAACGAATTAATACGCAGTATTTT. The full variable domain, with the rest looked up from reference TRBV28 and TRBJ2-3, is DVKVTQSSRYLVKRTGEKVFLECVQDMDHENMFWYRQDPGLGLRLIYFSYDVKMKEKGDIPEGYSVSREKKERFSLILESASTNQTSMYLCASSQRINTQYFGPGTRLTVL.